This entry lists 2 T cell receptor beta chains sequenced from one sample in a study of CD8 T cells in Susac syndrome. Random-hexamer reverse transcription was applied to roughly 0.45 to 1 ug RNA. TCRdb ran MiXCR on the immunoSEQ multiplex PCR reads and lists one entry per CDR3 protein. This table has about 160,000 distinct CDR3 sequences, 93% appearing once. The sample taken for sequencing was CD4+ T cells from PBMCs. All receptors derive from a human donor in good health.

The chain is built from TRBV5-4 and TRBJ2-3; 9 bases agree with TRBD1. The trim removed 4 bases at V and 5 bases at J, leaving 8 bases unmatched. Germline CDR1 is SGHNT and CDR2 is YYREEE (reference sequence). The CDR3 length is 15 residues. CDR3 bases: TGTGCCAGCAGCGCGGGACAGGGAAGTCTAGATACGCAGTATTTT. Translating gives CASSAGQGSLDTQYF.

This clonotype showed up just a few times. This sequence joins TRBV18 and TRBJ2-5, with TRBD2 matching over 7 bases. With V trimmed by 3 bases and J by 4 bases, 2 bases remained unmatched. The CDR3 is made up of 13 amino acids. Per germline, CDR1 KGHSH and CDR2 LQKENI. CDR3 coding DNA: TGTGCCAGCTCACCCGCTAGCGGAGAGACCCAGTACTTC. It codes for CASSPASGETQYF.